The clone carrying this T cell receptor beta chain was seen once. Its target is not known. Unsorted material relied on about 90 million PBMCs as the source of genomic DNA. The genomic DNA of each subset was split evenly across several immunoSEQ plates. With ten immunoSEQ deep assay plates, unsorted PBMC DNA underwent sequencing. TCRdb's table, derived via immunoSEQ multiplex PCR, lists solely in-frame clones and lacks some. Of about 560,000 clones detected, roughly 79% appear once; the ten largest clones hold around 12%. This entry comes from a study of shared clonotypes between healthy human individuals. Broader study findings: Read depth was anticipated to influence clonotype sharing among donors.

The clonotype originates from a woman between 40 and 55 years old in good health. Some clones in this sample may be carry-over from other donors' samples. Sequencing was carried out using PBMCs.

CDR3 sequence: CASSSPATGTGIMNTEAFF. The CDR3 DNA sequence: TGTGCCAGCAGTTCTCCCGCAACCGGGACAGGAATAATGAACACTGAAGCTTTCTTT. The rearrangement joins TRBV5-4 to TRBJ1-1; 8 nucleotides line up with TRBD1. The germline V gene encodes CDR1 SGHNT and CDR2 YYREEE (reference sequence). J lost 0 bases, V lost 5 bases, and 18 bases had no gene match. The CDR3 covers 19 residues.